This T cell receptor beta chain was documented in a study of cytomegalovirus exposure and HLA in healthy donors. Germline values: CDR1 SEHNR, CDR2 FQNEAQ (reference sequence). The CDR3 totals 16 residues. With respect to this clone: The antigen is undetermined.

The PCR used 60 Vbeta and 13 Jbeta primers. Generated by immunoSEQ multiplex PCR, the TCRdb table keeps only in-frame clones and is missing some. Here the sample spans a few hundred thousand clones, 70% to 90% being singletons. Overall study findings and caveats: The authors listed 180 or so TCR beta chains as cytomegalovirus-associated. A later analysis found common viral pathogens apparently linked to several of the most significant clusters. Accurate HLA-A and HLA-B prediction from TCR beta sequences was reported for most subjects. Within an earlier analysis, most TCR beta V segments proved productive either about 90% or about 30% of the time.

The TCR sequence derives from a woman aged 40 to 55 in good health and CMV-seropositive. Sequencing was done on a sample of PBMCs. V usage is TRBV7-9 and J usage is TRBJ2-5; weak D call: TRBD1 (5 bases). The J call is doubtful: the DNA matches TRBJ2-7 better. The CDR3 sequence is CASSLVRVGRSYEQYF. The CDR3 coding sequence is TGTGCCAGCAGCTTAGTCAGGGTCGGCCGCTCCTACGAGCAGTACTTC.